The sequence of this T cell receptor (beta chain) was determined in a study of technical replicates of blood from a handful of donors. The trim removed 6 bases at V and 2 bases at J, leaving 4 bases unmatched. From germline, CDR1 is SGHAT and CDR2 FQDESV (reference sequence). CDR3 size: 13 residues. The method was immunoSEQ multiplex PCR; TCRdb's version includes in-frame clones alone and lacks a portion of them. The repertoire holds roughly 79,000 clones, roughly 93% seen once, with 0.41% in the top ten. The sample taken for sequencing was T cells isolated from PBMCs. The sequence was obtained from a human donor in good health. V usage is TRBV11-1 and J usage is TRBJ2-7, with TRBD2 matching over 7 bases. The CDR3 bases are TGTGCCAGCAGTTTTGGACTAGCCTACGAGCAGTACTTC. This translates into CASSFGLAYEQYF.